Listed below are T cell receptor beta chains from one sample, sequenced in a study of vaccination and CD4 T cells after COVID-19. No antigen is known for these receptors. TCRdb redid the calling of the PCR reads with MiXCR, one entry per CDR3 protein. The sample carries fewer than 4,500 distinct CDR3 sequences, approximately 16% recorded once. The sequenced material came from CD4+ T cells from blood, cultured in vitro. The receptor source for this set is a human donor who had recovered from COVID-19. Each CDR3 is given with its conserved first and last residue. A D gene is named only where the DNA matches it firmly. Some rows mark clone size as missing; the rest say once, few, many or name a class of expanded clone.

DNA: TGTGCCAGCAGCCAAGATCATCGGGGGAAGGGACAGCCCCAGCATTTT
CDR3: CASSQDHRGKGQPQHF
J: TRBJ1-5
size: few
D: .
V: TRBV4-2

DNA: TGCAGTGCTAGCCCCTTCGGAGGGGAAGAGACCCAGTACTTC
CDR3: CSASPFGGEETQYF
J: TRBJ2-5
size: medium-sized
D: .
V: TRBV20-1

DNA: TGCAGTGCTTCGGACAGCTCCTATAATTCACCCCTCCACTTT
CDR3: CSASDSSYNSPLHF
J: TRBJ1-6
size: few
D: .
V: TRBV20-1

DNA: TGTGCCAGCAGTTACTTTTCTAGCGAAGAGACCCAGTACTTC
CDR3: CASSYFSSEETQYF
J: TRBJ2-5
size: few
D: .
V: TRBV6-5

DNA: TGTGCCAGCGGGGACAGGATGCATTCACCCCTCCACTTT
CDR3: CASGDRMHSPLHF
J: TRBJ1-6
size: large
D: TRBD1
V: TRBV2

DNA: TGTGCCATCAGTGGGCTAGCGGGGGGGATCTACAATGAGCAGTTCTTC
CDR3: CAISGLAGGIYNEQFF
J: TRBJ2-1
size: .
D: TRBD2
V: TRBV10-3

DNA: TGTGCCAGCAGTCTGGGATGGAGCAATCAGCCCCAGCATTTT
CDR3: CASSLGWSNQPQHF
J: TRBJ1-5
size: medium-sized
D: .
V: TRBV27

DNA: TGTGCCAGCAGCTTATACTACGAGCAGTACTTC
CDR3: CASSLYYEQYF
J: TRBJ2-7
size: few
D: .
V: TRBV7-9

DNA: TGTGCCAGCTCGAAGGGCTATGGCTACACCTTC
CDR3: CASSKGYGYTF
J: TRBJ1-2
size: medium-sized
D: .
V: TRBV6-1

DNA: TGCAGCGTCGGCGACTACTATGGCTACACCTTC
CDR3: CSVGDYYGYTF
J: TRBJ1-2
size: few
D: .
V: TRBV29-1

DNA: TGCAGTGCTATGCAGGGGGCGCGTATAAATGAAGCTTTCTTT
CDR3: CSAMQGARINEAFF
J: TRBJ1-1
size: medium-sized
D: TRBD1
V: TRBV20-1

DNA: TGTGCCAGCAGTTCCGGGACCGCCACAAGCGAGCAGTACTTC
CDR3: CASSSGTATSEQYF
J: TRBJ2-7
size: .
D: .
V: TRBV5-5

DNA: TGTGCCAGCAGATTGACAGGGGGCGCGAATCAGCCCCAGCATTTT
CDR3: CASRLTGGANQPQHF
J: TRBJ1-5
size: .
D: TRBD1
V: TRBV27

DNA: TGTGCCTGTGGGCGGGCGTCCGGGGAAAAACTGTTTTTT
CDR3: CACGRASGEKLFF
J: TRBJ1-4
size: few
D: .
V: TRBV30

DNA: TGCAGTGCTAACCCCCGCCCAGGCACAGATACGCAGTATTTT
CDR3: CSANPRPGTDTQYF
J: TRBJ2-3
size: medium-sized
D: .
V: TRBV20-1

DNA: TGCGCCAGCAGCTTGGCCTGGAGTTCCTACAATGAGCAGTTCTTC
CDR3: CASSLAWSSYNEQFF
J: TRBJ2-1
size: few
D: .
V: TRBV5-1

DNA: TGTGCCAGCAGCTATACAGGGGATTATCAGCCCCAGCATTTT
CDR3: CASSYTGDYQPQHF
J: TRBJ1-5
size: few
D: TRBD1
V: TRBV7-8

DNA: TGTGCCAGCAGCCCGAGGGGGGGGCGCGATCAGCCCCAGCATTTT
CDR3: CASSPRGGRDQPQHF
J: TRBJ1-5
size: few
D: .
V: TRBV12-3/TRBV12-4

DNA: TGTGCCAGTCAGGGGGCGCCTGGGGCCAACGTCCTGACTTTC
CDR3: CASQGAPGANVLTF
J: TRBJ2-6
size: few
D: TRBD1
V: TRBV2

DNA: TGTGCCTGGAGTGGGGGGGGCAATCAGCCCCAGCATTTT
CDR3: CAWSGGGNQPQHF
J: TRBJ1-5
size: .
D: .
V: TRBV30

DNA: TGTGCTAGTGGTTCACAAAACACCATATATTTT
CDR3: CASGSQNTIYF
J: TRBJ1-3
size: .
D: .
V: TRBV12-5

DNA: TGTGCCTGGAGAGGGTACAATGAGCAGTTCTTC
CDR3: CAWRGYNEQFF
J: TRBJ2-1
size: .
D: .
V: TRBV30

DNA: TGTGCCAGCAGCTTGTTCCTGACAGGGTACACCGGGGAGCTGTTTTTT
CDR3: CASSLFLTGYTGELFF
J: TRBJ2-2
size: few
D: TRBD1
V: TRBV5-8

DNA: TGTGCCACCAGCAGAGGGGTACAGAAAACCGTTACGCAGTATTTT
CDR3: CATSRGVQKTVTQYF
J: TRBJ2-3
size: few
D: .
V: TRBV15

DNA: TGTGCCAGCAGTAAACTAGCGGGGCACAGCTCCTACAATGAGCAGTTCTTC
CDR3: CASSKLAGHSSYNEQFF
J: TRBJ2-1
size: .
D: TRBD2
V: TRBV6-1

DNA: TGTGCCAGCAGTCTCTCCTCCGGGACTGTACTCTACGAGCAGTACTTC
CDR3: CASSLSSGTVLYEQYF
J: TRBJ2-7
size: .
D: .
V: TRBV27

DNA: TGTGCCAGCAGTCCGCGCCGGACCGGCAATCAGCCCCAGCATTTT
CDR3: CASSPRRTGNQPQHF
J: TRBJ1-5
size: few
D: .
V: TRBV6-1